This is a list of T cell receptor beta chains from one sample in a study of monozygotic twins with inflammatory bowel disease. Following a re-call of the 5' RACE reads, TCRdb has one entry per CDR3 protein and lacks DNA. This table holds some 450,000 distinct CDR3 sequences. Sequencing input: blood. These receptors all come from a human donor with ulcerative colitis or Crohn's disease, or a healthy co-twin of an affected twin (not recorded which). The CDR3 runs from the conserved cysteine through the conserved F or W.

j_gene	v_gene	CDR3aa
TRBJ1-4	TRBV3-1	CASSQPDRVRGIDEKLFF
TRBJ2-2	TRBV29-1	CSVRGQPTGELFF
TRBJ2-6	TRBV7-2	CASSLKGRGANVLTF
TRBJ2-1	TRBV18	CASSPATGSSYNEQFF
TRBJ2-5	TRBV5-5	CASSQPGQQETQYF
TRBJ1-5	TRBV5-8	CASSSPDRLDQPQHF
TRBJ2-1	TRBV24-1	CATSDTDYQREQFF
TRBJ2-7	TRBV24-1	CATSDLEGTYLWEQYF
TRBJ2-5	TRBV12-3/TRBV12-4	CASTPGSETQYF
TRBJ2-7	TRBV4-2	CASSHLGRQDPYEQYF
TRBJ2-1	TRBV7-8	CASSFLAGVYNEQFF
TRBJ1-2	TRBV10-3	CAISEPILDGYTF
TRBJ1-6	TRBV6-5	CASSYPNSPLHF
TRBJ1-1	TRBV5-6	CASSLLGRVDTEAFF
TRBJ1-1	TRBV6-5	CASSYGDYGSRGVTEAFF
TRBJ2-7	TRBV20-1	CSARPQASIYEQYF
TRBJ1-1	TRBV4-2	CASSQDAGPNTEAFF
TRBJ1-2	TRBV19	CASSPGESYGYTF
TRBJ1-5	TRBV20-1	CSASGGQPQHF
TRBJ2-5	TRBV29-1	CSVGYAAGERMAPGTQYF
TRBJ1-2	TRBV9	CASSGGPLYGYTF
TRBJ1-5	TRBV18	CASSPQDSNQPQHF
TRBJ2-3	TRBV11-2	CASSSPGTGSPDTQYF
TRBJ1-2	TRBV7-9	CASSPQASTYGYTF
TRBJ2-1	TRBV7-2	CASRRTDEQFF
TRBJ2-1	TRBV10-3	CAISENSGILKSDEQFF
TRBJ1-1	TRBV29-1	CSVDLTNTEAFF
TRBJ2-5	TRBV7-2	CASSFGAGGQETQYF
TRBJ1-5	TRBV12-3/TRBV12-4	CASTGGDQPQHF
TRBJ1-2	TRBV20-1	CSAVIGDGYTF
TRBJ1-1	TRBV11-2	CASSHRDRSEAFF
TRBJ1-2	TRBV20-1	CRAGGVQDGYTF
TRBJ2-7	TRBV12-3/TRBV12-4	CASSMDSSYEQYF
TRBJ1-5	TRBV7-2	CASSLYTGGYGNQPQHF
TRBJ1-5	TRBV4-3	CASSQGTGEEQPQHF
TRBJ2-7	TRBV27	CASSLQGYSYEQYF
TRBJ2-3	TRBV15	CATSDHQIVADTQYF
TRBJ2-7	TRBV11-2	CASTSQGQISYEQYF
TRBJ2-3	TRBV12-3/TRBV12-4	CASMGGGVDTQYF
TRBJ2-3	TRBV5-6	CASVFLDTQYF
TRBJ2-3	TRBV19	CASSTQGVDTQYF
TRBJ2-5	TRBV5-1	CASSLTDQEIQYF
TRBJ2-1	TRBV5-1	CASSSQMSSYNEQFF
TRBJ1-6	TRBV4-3	CASSQATLYNSPLHF
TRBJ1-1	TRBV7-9	CASSRTGGSAVF
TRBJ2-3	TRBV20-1	CSASPDPTDTQYF
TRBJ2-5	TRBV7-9	CASSFIASETQYF
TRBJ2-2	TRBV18	CASSPRAPRTGGELFF